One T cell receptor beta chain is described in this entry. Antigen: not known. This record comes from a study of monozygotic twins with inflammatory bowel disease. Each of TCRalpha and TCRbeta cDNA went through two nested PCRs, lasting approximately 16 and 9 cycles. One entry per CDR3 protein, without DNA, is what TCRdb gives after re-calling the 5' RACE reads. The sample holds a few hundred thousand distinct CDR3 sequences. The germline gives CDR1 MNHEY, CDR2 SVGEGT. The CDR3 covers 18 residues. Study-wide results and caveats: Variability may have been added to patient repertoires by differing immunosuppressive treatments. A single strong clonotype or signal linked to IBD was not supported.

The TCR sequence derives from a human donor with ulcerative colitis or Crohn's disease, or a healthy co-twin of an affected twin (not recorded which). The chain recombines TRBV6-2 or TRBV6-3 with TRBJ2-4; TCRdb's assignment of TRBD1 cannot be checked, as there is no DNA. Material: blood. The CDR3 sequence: CASSPPQLDSPIKNIQYF.